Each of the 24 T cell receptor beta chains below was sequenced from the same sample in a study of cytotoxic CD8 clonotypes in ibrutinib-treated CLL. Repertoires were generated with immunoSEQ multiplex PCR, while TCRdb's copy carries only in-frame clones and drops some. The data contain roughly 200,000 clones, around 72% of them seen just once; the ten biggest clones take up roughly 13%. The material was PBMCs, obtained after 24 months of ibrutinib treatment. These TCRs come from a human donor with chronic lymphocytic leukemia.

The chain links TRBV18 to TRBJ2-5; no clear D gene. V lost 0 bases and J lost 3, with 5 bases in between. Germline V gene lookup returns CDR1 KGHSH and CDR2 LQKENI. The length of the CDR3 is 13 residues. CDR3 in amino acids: CASSPPWEETQYF. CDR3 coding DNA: TGTGCCAGCTCACCACCTTGGGAAGAGACCCAGTACTTC.

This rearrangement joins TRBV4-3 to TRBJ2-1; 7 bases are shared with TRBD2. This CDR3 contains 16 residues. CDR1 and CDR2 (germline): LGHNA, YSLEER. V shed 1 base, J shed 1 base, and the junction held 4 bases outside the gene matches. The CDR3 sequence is CASSQARAGSYNEQFF. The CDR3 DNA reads TGCGCCAGCAGCCAAGCAAGAGCGGGGTCCTACAATGAGCAGTTCTTC.

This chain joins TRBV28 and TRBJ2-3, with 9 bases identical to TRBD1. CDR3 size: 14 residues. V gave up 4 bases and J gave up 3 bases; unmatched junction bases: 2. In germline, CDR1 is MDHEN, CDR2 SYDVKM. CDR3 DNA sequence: TGTGCCAGCAGTTACAGGGGGCTAACAGATACGCAGTATTTT. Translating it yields CASSYRGLTDTQYF.

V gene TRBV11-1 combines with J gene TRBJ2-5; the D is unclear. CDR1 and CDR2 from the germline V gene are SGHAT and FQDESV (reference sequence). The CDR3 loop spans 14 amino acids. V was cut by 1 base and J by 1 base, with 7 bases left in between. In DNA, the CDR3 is TGTGCCAGCAGCTTAGACAGATCCCAAGAGACCCAGTACTTC. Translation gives CASSLDRSQETQYF.

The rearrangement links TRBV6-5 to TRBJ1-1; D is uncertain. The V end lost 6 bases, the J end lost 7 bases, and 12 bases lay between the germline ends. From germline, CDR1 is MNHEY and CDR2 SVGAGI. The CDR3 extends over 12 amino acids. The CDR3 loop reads CASRPSPYEAFF. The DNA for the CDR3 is TGTGCCAGCAGACCGAGTCCTTATGAAGCTTTCTTT.

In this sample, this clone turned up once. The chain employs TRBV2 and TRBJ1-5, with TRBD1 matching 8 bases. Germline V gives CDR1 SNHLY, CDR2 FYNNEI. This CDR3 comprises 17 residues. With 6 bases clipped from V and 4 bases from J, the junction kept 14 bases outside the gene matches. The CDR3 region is CASRGTGGINANQPQHF. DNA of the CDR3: TGTGCCAGCAGGGGAACAGGGGGAATTAACGCTAATCAGCCCCAGCATTTT. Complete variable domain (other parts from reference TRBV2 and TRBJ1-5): EPEVTQTPSHQVTQMGQEVILRCVPISNHLYFYWYRQILGQKVEFLVSFYNNEISEKSEIFDDQFSVERPDGSNFTLKIRSTKLEDSAMYFCASRGTGGINANQPQHFGDGTRLSIL.

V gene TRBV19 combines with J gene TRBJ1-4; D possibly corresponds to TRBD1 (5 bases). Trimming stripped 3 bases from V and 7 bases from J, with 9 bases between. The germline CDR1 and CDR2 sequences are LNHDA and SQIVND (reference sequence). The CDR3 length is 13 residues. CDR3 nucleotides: TGTGCCAGTAGTATCCAGGGCGGTGAAAAACTGTTTTTT. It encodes CASSIQGGEKLFF.

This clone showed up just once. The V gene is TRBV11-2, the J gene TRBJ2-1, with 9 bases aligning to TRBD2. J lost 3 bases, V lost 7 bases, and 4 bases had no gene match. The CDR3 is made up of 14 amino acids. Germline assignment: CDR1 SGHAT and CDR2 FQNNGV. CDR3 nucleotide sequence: TGTGCCAGCAAGGCTAGCGGGATCTACAATGAGCAGTTCTTC. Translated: CASKASGIYNEQFF.

CDR3 sequence: CASSYAGLNQPQHF. The DNA of the CDR3 is TGTGCCAGCAGTTACGCGGGACTCAATCAGCCCCAGCATTTT. The V and J genes are TRBV6-5 and TRBJ1-5; D possibly corresponds to TRBD1 (5 bases). CDR3 length: 14 amino acids. CDR1 and CDR2 from the germline V gene are MNHEY and SVGAGI. V lost 2 bases to trimming and J lost 3 bases, with 8 bases between them.

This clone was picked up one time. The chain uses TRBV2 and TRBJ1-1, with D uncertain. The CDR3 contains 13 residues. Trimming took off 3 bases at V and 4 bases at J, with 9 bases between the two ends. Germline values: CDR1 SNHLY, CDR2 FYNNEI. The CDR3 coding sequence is TGTGCCAGCAGTGAGGGCAGAACCACTGAAGCTTTCTTT. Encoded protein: CASSEGRTTEAFF.

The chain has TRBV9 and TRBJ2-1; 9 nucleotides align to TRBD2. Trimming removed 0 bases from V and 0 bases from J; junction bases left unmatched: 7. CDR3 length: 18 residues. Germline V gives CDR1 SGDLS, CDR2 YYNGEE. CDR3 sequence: CASSVGLAGWSSYNEQFF. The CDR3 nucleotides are TGTGCCAGCAGCGTAGGGCTAGCGGGATGGAGCTCCTACAATGAGCAGTTCTTC.

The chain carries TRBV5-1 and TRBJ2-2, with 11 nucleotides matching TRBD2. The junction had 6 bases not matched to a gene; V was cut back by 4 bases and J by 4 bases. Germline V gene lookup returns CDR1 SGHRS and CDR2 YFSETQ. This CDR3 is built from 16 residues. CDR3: CASSTGLAVRTGELFF. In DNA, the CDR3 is TGCGCCAGCAGCACGGGACTAGCGGTTCGCACCGGGGAGCTGTTTTTT.

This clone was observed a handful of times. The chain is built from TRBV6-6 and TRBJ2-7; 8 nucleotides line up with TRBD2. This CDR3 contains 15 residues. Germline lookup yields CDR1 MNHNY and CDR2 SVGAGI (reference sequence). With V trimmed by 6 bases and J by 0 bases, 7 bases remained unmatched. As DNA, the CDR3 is TGTGCCAGCAGGCCCACTAGCGGAAGCTCCTACGAGCAGTACTTC. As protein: CASRPTSGSSYEQYF.

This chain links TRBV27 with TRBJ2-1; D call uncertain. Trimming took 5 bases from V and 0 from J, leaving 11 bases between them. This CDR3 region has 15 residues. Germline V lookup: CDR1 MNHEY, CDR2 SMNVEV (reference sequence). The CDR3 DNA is TGTGCCAGCAGTCGCTTCCCGAGCTCCTACAATGAGCAGTTCTTC. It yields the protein CASSRFPSSYNEQFF.

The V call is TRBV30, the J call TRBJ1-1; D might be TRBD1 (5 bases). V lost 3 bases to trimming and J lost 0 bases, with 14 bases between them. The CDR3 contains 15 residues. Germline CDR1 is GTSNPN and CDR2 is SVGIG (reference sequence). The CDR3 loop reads CAWSPDSQVNTEAFF. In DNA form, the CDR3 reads TGTGCCTGGAGCCCAGACTCACAGGTGAACACTGAAGCTTTCTTT.

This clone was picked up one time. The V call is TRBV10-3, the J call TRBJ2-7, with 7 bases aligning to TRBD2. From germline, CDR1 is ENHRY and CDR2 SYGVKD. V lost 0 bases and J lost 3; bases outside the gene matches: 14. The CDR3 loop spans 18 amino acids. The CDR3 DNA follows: TGTGCCATCAGTGAGTCGGCGCCTAAAGCGGGACCCCACTACGAGCAGTACTTC. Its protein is CAISESAPKAGPHYEQYF.

The DNA of the CDR3 is TGTGCCAGCAGCTTAGGAGGGTGGGAGACCCAGTACTTC. Translation gives CASSLGGWETQYF. The gene calls are TRBV7-3 and TRBJ2-5, with TRBD2 as a possible D gene (6 bases). This CDR3 comprises 13 residues. The germline V gene encodes CDR1 SGHTA and CDR2 FQGTGA. V was pared by 2 bases and J by 5 bases, with 9 bases between.

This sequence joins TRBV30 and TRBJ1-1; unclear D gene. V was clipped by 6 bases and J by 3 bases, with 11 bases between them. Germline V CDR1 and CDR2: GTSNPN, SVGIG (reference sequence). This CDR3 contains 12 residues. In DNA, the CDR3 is TGTGCCTGCCGTCCGAGGGACACTGAAGCTTTCTTT. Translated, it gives CACRPRDTEAFF.

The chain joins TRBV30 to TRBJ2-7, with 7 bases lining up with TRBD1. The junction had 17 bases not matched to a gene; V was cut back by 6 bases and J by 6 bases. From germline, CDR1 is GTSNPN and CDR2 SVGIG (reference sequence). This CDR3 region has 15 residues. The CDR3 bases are TGTGCCTGCCAATCAGGGGGTGGCAATATGGGCGAGCAGTACTTC. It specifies CACQSGGGNMGEQYF.

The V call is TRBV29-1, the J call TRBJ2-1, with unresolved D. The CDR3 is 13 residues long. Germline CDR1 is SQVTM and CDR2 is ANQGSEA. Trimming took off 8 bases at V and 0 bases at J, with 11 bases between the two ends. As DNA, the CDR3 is TGCAGCAAAGCTAGTAGCTCCTACAATGAGCAGTTCTTC. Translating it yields CSKASSSYNEQFF.

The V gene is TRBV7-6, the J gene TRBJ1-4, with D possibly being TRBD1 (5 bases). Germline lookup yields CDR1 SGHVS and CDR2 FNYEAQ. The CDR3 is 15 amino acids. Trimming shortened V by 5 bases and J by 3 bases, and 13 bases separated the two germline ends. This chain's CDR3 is CASSRLGTANEKLFF. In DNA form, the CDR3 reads TGTGCCAGCAGCCGACTAGGGACGGCTAATGAAAAACTGTTTTTT.

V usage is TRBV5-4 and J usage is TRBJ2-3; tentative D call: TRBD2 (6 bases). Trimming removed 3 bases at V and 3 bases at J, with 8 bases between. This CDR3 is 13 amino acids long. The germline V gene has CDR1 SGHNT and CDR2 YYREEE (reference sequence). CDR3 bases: TGTGCCAGCAGCTATCGGGGGACAGATACGCAGTATTTT. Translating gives CASSYRGTDTQYF.

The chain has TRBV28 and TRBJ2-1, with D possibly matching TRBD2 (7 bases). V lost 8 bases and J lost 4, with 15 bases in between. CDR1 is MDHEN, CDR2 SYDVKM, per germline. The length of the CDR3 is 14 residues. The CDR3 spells CASGGAFPYNEQFF. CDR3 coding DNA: TGTGCCAGCGGGGGGGCTTTCCCTTACAATGAGCAGTTCTTC.

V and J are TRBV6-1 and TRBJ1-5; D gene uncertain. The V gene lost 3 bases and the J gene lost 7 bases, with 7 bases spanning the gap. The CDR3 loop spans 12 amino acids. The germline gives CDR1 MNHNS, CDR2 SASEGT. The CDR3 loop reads CASSDLVQPQHF. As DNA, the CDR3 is TGTGCCAGCAGTGATTTAGTACAGCCCCAGCATTTT.